The clone carrying this T cell receptor beta chain was observed a few times. This sample is drawn from a study of T-cell reconstitution after alpha-beta-depleted transplantation in children. Preparing the TCRbeta library involved the use of unique molecular identifiers. TCRdb redid the calling of the PCR reads with MiXCR, one entry per CDR3 protein. The sample shows about 500,000 distinct CDR3 sequences, less than 35% of them seen only once. The CDR3 has 17 amino acids. V was pared by 2 bases and J by 9 bases, with 15 bases of the junction left unmatched. Germline V CDR1 and CDR2: SEHNR, FQNEAQ (reference sequence).

The sequence came from a human donor who donated a stem cell graft to a child with aplastic anemia. The chain combines TRBV7-9 with TRBJ2-3; 9 positions match TRBD2. The input for sequencing was PBMCs from the stem cell graft donor, taken from the stem cell graft. DNA of the CDR3: TGTGCCAGCAGCTTATTTGCGGGAGGGGCGCGCGGAACGACGCAGTATTTT. Translated, it gives CASSLFAGGARGTTQYF.